These 18 T cell receptor beta chains were all obtained from the same sample, sequenced in a study of cytomegalovirus exposure and HLA in healthy donors. TCRdb keeps only in-frame clones here, not all; method: immunoSEQ multiplex PCR. The sample records 150,000 to 200,000 clones, about 81% being singletons. The source material was PBMCs. The receptor source for this set is a woman in her 30s in good health and CMV-seronegative.

The rearrangement uses TRBV29-1 and TRBJ1-2; tentative D call: TRBD1 (6 bases). Germline CDR1 is SQVTM and CDR2 is ANQGSEA. The CDR3 loop spans 13 amino acids. Trimming shortened V by 3 bases and J by 6 bases, and 14 bases separated the two germline ends. The DNA for the CDR3 is TGCAGCGTTGACGGCGGGGGCGGGAATGGCTACACCTTC. Translation gives CSVDGGGGNGYTF.

The chain is built from TRBV5-6 and TRBJ1-2, with TRBD1 matching over 7 bases. Germline V gene lookup returns CDR1 SGHDT and CDR2 YYEEEE. The CDR3 consists of 18 residues. Trimming removed 6 bases from V and 0 bases from J; junction bases left unmatched: 17. Here the CDR3 DNA reads TGTGCCAGCAACCCGAACCTCCACAGGGGCAAATCTAACTATGGCTACACCTTC. Translated: CASNPNLHRGKSNYGYTF.

J is TRBJ2-5 and V is TRBV6-5; D not certain. CDR3 size: 13 residues. V was pared by 7 bases and J by 2 bases, with 11 bases between. Germline CDR1 MNHEY, CDR2 SVGAGI. The CDR3 region has the DNA TGTGCCAGCACCCGACGAGGACAAGAGACCCAGTACTTC. Translated: CASTRRGQETQYF.

The rearrangement uses TRBV6-5 and TRBJ1-4, with TRBD1 matching over 8 bases. The CDR3 is 15 residues long. The V gene's germline CDR1 is MNHEY and CDR2 SVGAGI. V lost 6 bases and J lost 8; bases outside the gene matches: 11. The CDR3 is CASSTFQGAREKLFF. In nucleotides, the CDR3 is TGTGCCAGCAGCACATTCCAGGGGGCGAGGGAAAAACTGTTTTTT.

The rearrangement links TRBV6-1 to TRBJ2-2; TRBD2 might be the D (5 bases). The V end lost 4 bases, the J end lost 4 bases, and 7 bases lay between the germline ends. Germline V gives CDR1 MNHNS, CDR2 SASEGT. The CDR3 totals 13 residues. The CDR3 protein is CASSVGGTGELFF. DNA of the CDR3: TGTGCCAGCAGTGTAGGAGGCACCGGGGAGCTGTTTTTT.

The chain joins TRBV30 to TRBJ1-2; no clear D. The CDR3 has 11 amino acids. V lost 2 bases and J 8 bases, leaving 9 bases between the germline ends. Germline CDR1 and CDR2: GTSNPN and SVGIG (reference sequence). CDR3 region: CAWSLAGGYTF. CDR3 nucleotides: TGTGCCTGGAGTTTGGCCGGGGGCTACACCTTC.

The rearrangement uses TRBV5-1 and TRBJ1-3; D is undetermined. The CDR3 loop spans 14 amino acids. The V gene's germline CDR1 is SGHRS and CDR2 YFSETQ. V gave up 7 bases and J gave up 2 bases, with 13 bases separating them. The CDR3 DNA is TGCGCCAGCGCGAAAGGGAGCCCTGGAAACACCATATATTTT. Amino acid sequence: CASAKGSPGNTIYF.

This clone was detected once. The J gene is TRBJ2-5, the V gene TRBV9; 8 nucleotides agree with TRBD2. This CDR3 region has 14 residues. The ends lost 0 bases at V and 5 bases at J; junction bases unmatched: 3. Germline V gene sequence: CDR1 SGDLS, CDR2 YYNGEE. The CDR3 sequence: CASSVEVAGETQYF. CDR3 DNA: TGTGCCAGCAGCGTAGAAGTAGCGGGGGAGACCCAGTACTTC.

This clone was seen a single time. The V call is TRBV14, the J call TRBJ1-2, with a tentative D call TRBD1 (6 bases). V shed 2 bases and J shed 3 bases, with 13 bases lying between them. The CDR3 runs to 15 residues. The V gene's germline CDR1 is SGHDN and CDR2 FVKESK. The CDR3 loop reads CASSQIAGVYYGYTF. The CDR3 DNA sequence: TGTGCCAGCAGCCAAATAGCAGGGGTCTACTATGGCTACACCTTC.

J is TRBJ1-1 and V is TRBV5-1; possible D gene TRBD1, 6 bases. The CDR3 consists of 12 residues. Germline CDR1 reads SGHRS; CDR2 reads YFSETQ. Deletions cut 4 bases from V and 8 bases from J, with 12 bases between. The CDR3 here is CASSDSGTEAFF. In nucleotides, the CDR3 is TGCGCCAGCAGCGACTCCGGGACAGAAGCTTTCTTT. The variable domain in full, completed from reference TRBV5-1 and TRBJ1-1, reads KAGVTQTPRYLIKTRGQQVTLSCSPISGHRSVSWYQQTPGQGLQFLFEYFSETQRNKGNFPGRFSGRQFSNSRSEMNVSTLELGDSALYLCASSDSGTEAFFGQGTRLTVV.

The rearrangement joins TRBV27 to TRBJ2-1, with TRBD2 matching 13 bases. The V gene end was trimmed by 7 bases and the J gene end by 9 bases; junction bases not matched to a gene: 9. Germline V gene data show CDR1 as MNHEY and CDR2 as SMNVEV (reference sequence). The CDR3 sequence is 15 residues long. CDR3 region: CASTRLAGGVGEQFF. The CDR3 nucleotides are TGTGCCAGCACCAGACTAGCGGGAGGAGTGGGTGAGCAGTTCTTC.

The V call is TRBV5-1, the J call TRBJ1-5; D not certain. Germline-derived CDR1 and CDR2 are SGHRS and YFSETQ. This CDR3 is 17 amino acids long. V lost 0 bases to trimming and J lost 1 base, with 14 bases between them. CDR3 nucleotide sequence: TGCGCCAGCAGCTTGGCCCCACGGTCCTTGAGCAATCAGCCCCAGCATTTT. The encoded protein is CASSLAPRSLSNQPQHF.

The J gene is TRBJ1-2, the V gene TRBV18, with a weak D call TRBD1 (5 bases). Germline V gene sequence: CDR1 KGHSH, CDR2 LQKENI. The CDR3 loop spans 14 amino acids. V lost 1 base and J 4 bases, leaving 10 bases between the germline ends. CDR3 residues: CASSPRVGGYGYTF. The DNA of the CDR3 is TGTGCCAGCTCACCACGGGTGGGGGGCTATGGCTACACCTTC.

This clone was counted between two and nine times. One end of the junction varies from germline; a read error may be responsible. J is TRBJ2-1 and V is TRBV6-1; possibly TRBD2 for D (6 bases). Germline V gene data show CDR1 as MNHNS and CDR2 as SASEGT. This CDR3 contains 13 residues. In nucleotides, the CDR3 is TGTGCCAGCAGTGGGGACTCCCACAATGAGCAGTTCTTC. It specifies CASSGDSHNEQFF.

The V call is TRBV9, the J call TRBJ2-7, with TRBD1 matching 11 bases. CDR3 length: 15 residues. With V trimmed by 3 bases and J by 4 bases, 6 bases remained unmatched. Germline V gene sequence: CDR1 SGDLS, CDR2 YYNGEE. The CDR3 protein is CASSAGTGGTYEQYF. The CDR3, as DNA: TGTGCCAGCAGCGCAGGGACAGGGGGTACGTACGAGCAGTACTTC.

This chain uses TRBV6-6 with TRBJ2-7, with 13 bases fitting TRBD2. Germline lookup yields CDR1 MNHNY and CDR2 SVGAGI (reference sequence). V shed 6 bases, J shed 2 bases, and the junction held 7 bases outside the gene matches. There are 16 residues in the CDR3. In nucleotides, the CDR3 is TGTGCCAGCAGGGGGGGACTAGCGGGAACCCCCTACGAGCAGTACTTC. It encodes CASRGGLAGTPYEQYF.

The V and J genes are TRBV19 and TRBJ1-1; 12 bases map to TRBD1. The junction had 1 base not matched to a gene; V was cut back by 3 bases and J by 5 bases. The germline V gene encodes CDR1 LNHDA and CDR2 SQIVND (reference sequence). The CDR3 covers 14 residues. CDR3 sequence reads: CASSMGQGATEAFF. CDR3 DNA sequence: TGTGCCAGTAGTATGGGACAGGGGGCTACTGAAGCTTTCTTT.

The chain uses TRBV6-6 and TRBJ2-7; 7 positions agree with TRBD1. Unmatched junction bases numbered 7, after V lost 6 bases and J lost 5 bases. The CDR3 contains 13 residues. CDR1 is MNHNY, CDR2 SVGAGI, per germline (reference sequence). CDR3 loop: CASSRQGIDEQYF. CDR3 nucleotides: TGTGCCAGCAGCCGACAGGGCATCGACGAGCAGTACTTC.